The entry below gives a single T cell receptor (beta chain) sequence along with its context. Its antigen is currently unknown. Sequencing was performed with immunoSEQ multiplex PCR; in TCRdb, only in-frame clones are kept and a portion is missing. Among approximately 160,000 clones, approximately 86% were seen once, and the ten largest hold roughly 2.5%. The CDR3 spans 18 residues. These data belong to a study of T cell responses to AZD1222 COVID-19 vaccine. Broader study findings: The study found Spike-specific TCR breadth and depth rose after two AZD1222 doses. Spike as a whole was targeted by vaccine-associated CD4 TCRs, dominant at 160-218 and 743-854.

This material consisted of peripheral blood, taken on day 0 of AZD1222 vaccination. The sequence was collected from an adult in good health. The chain joins TRBV1 to TRBJ1-2; TRBD1, the table's D call, was not compared with the DNA. TRBV1 represents a pseudogene. CDR3 sequence reads: CTSSQPNEQFLCNYGYTF. CDR3 sequence (DNA): TGCACCAGCAGCCAACCAAACGAACAGTTCCTCTGTAACTATGGCTACACCTTC.